This TCR beta chain was profiled in a study of T cells in Graves' hyperthyroidism and ophthalmopathy. Many counts were recorded for this clonotype. Germline CDR1 reads GTSNPN; CDR2 reads SVGIG (reference sequence). This CDR3 has 13 amino acids. V was pared by 5 bases and J by 2 bases, with 5 bases of the junction left unmatched. Researchers amplified the TCR beta CDR3 regions from RNA transcripts. During a first-round RT-PCR of the TCR CDR3, the HTBI primer set was used. TCRdb called the multiplex PCR reads again in MiXCR, with one record for every CDR3 protein. The sample holds roughly 150,000 distinct CDR3 sequences, over 8% seen once.

This sequence joins TRBV30 and TRBJ1-2; 7 bases align to TRBD1. The sequenced sample was blood. The origin of this receptor is a woman aged 18 to 35 with Graves' hyperthyroidism that later progressed to Graves' ophthalmopathy. The CDR3 loop reads CAWDGTENYGYTF. The CDR3 nucleotides are TGTGCCTGGGATGGGACAGAAAACTATGGCTACACCTTC.